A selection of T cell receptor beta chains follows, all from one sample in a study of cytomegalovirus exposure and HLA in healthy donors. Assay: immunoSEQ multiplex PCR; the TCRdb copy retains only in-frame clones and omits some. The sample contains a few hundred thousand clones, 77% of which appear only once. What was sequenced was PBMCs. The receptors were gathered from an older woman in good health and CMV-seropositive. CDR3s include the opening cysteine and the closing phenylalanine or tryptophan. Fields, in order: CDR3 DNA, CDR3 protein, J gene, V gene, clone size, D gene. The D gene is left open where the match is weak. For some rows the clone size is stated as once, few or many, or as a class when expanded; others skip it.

TGTGCCAGCAGCCCCCGATCCAGCGGGGTAGGGGAGCAGTACTTC | CASSPRSSGVGEQYF | TRBJ2-7 | TRBV9 | - | TRBD2
TGCGCCAGCAGCCAAGAAAGGTCAGGGGCCTACGAGCAGTACTTC | CASSQERSGAYEQYF | TRBJ2-7 | TRBV4-1 | - | -
TGTGCCAGCTCACCCGGGACAGGAACTGACTACACCTTC | CASSPGTGTDYTF | TRBJ1-2 | TRBV18 | - | TRBD1
TGCGCCAGCAGAACCCCGGGACAGGCCTACGAGCAGTACTTC | CASRTPGQAYEQYF | TRBJ2-7 | TRBV10-2 | - | TRBD1
TGTGCCAGCAGCCCAACAGGAGCTGGAAACACCATATATTTT | CASSPTGAGNTIYF | TRBJ1-3 | TRBV6-5 | once | -
TGTGCCAGCAGCCAAGATGACAGGGACGGCTACACCTTC | CASSQDDRDGYTF | TRBJ1-2 | TRBV4-2 | - | TRBD1
TGTGCCAGCAGTGATTTGTTCGGACAGGGGCGGGGTGGCTACACCTTC | CASSDLFGQGRGGYTF | TRBJ1-2 | TRBV25-1 | - | TRBD1
TGTGCCAGCAGTTTAGGAGGGGGCTATTTACAGCCCCAGCATTTT | CASSLGGGYLQPQHF | TRBJ1-5 | TRBV28 | - | TRBD1
TGTGCCAGCAGTGGACAGGGTGGGGGAAACACCATATATTTT | CASSGQGGGNTIYF | TRBJ1-3 | TRBV2 | - | TRBD1
TGTGCCAGCAGTTTTCCCCCGGGTAGCTCCTATAATTCACCCCTCCACTTT | CASSFPPGSSYNSPLHF | TRBJ1-6 | TRBV27 | - | -
TGCGCCAGCAGCGCGGACAGGGGGACAGATACGCAGTATTTT | CASSADRGTDTQYF | TRBJ2-3 | TRBV10-1 | - | TRBD1
TGTGCCAGCAGCTGGGGACAGCCACCGTTTACCTATAATTCACCCCTCCACTTT | CASSWGQPPFTYNSPLHF | TRBJ1-6 | TRBV21-1 | - | -
TGTGCCAGTAGTGCGGGACAGGGATTAGGTCAGCCCCAGCATTTT | CASSAGQGLGQPQHF | TRBJ1-5 | TRBV19 | - | TRBD1
TGTGCCAGCTCACTACACCAAACCGGAAACACCATATATTTT | CASSLHQTGNTIYF | TRBJ1-3 | TRBV18 | few | -
TGTGCCAGCAGCACGGGACTAGCGGGCCACTACGAGCAGTACTTC | CASSTGLAGHYEQYF | TRBJ2-7 | TRBV5-4 | - | TRBD2
TGTGCCACCAGCGGTTACCAGGGGAGCTCCTATAATTCACCCCTCCACTTT | CATSGYQGSSYNSPLHF | TRBJ1-6 | TRBV15 | - | -
TGTGCCAGCAGTGAAATGATCGCCTTACAGGGGGCGCAGGATGGCTACACCTTC | CASSEMIALQGAQDGYTF | TRBJ1-2 | TRBV6-1 | once | TRBD1
TGTGCCAGCAGCCGGAGCGGGGGCAGGGATACGCAGTATTTT | CASSRSGGRDTQYF | TRBJ2-3 | TRBV7-2 | - | TRBD2
TGTGCCAGCAGTCGGGTCGATGGTTATGGCTACACCTTC | CASSRVDGYGYTF | TRBJ1-2 | TRBV28 | - | -
TGTGCCAGCTCACCAGGCGTCAGGGCCAACACTGAAGCTTTCTTT | CASSPGVRANTEAFF | TRBJ1-1 | TRBV18 | - | -
TGTGCCAGCAGTTACGGGATAGCGGGGAATACGCAGTATTTT | CASSYGIAGNTQYF | TRBJ2-3 | TRBV6-5 | - | TRBD2
TGTGCCAGCAGCTTAGTCCCGGGACAGCTCTACGAGCAGTACTTC | CASSLVPGQLYEQYF | TRBJ2-7 | TRBV11-2 | - | TRBD1
TGTGCCAGCAGCGTTGGACAGAGGGGCGAGCAGTACTTC | CASSVGQRGEQYF | TRBJ2-7 | TRBV9 | - | -
TGCGCCAGCAGCCAAGATACGGCTAGCTCTGCGTACTTC | CASSQDTASSAYF | TRBJ2-7 | TRBV4-1 | - | -
TGTGCCAGCAGTGACAGGGGGTCTAATGAAAAACTGTTTTTT | CASSDRGSNEKLFF | TRBJ1-4 | TRBV6-5 | - | TRBD1
TGTGCCAGCAGTCCCCAAGTGGGGGGGGGCTCCTACGAGCAGTACTTC | CASSPQVGGGSYEQYF | TRBJ2-7 | TRBV9 | - | TRBD2
TGTGCCAGCAGCCTTCCGCAGGGGGCGAACTATGGCTACACCTTC | CASSLPQGANYGYTF | TRBJ1-2 | TRBV7-9 | - | TRBD1
TGTGCCATCAAACCGCGACTAGCAGGGAACACCGGGGAGCTGTTTTTT | CAIKPRLAGNTGELFF | TRBJ2-2 | TRBV10-3 | - | TRBD2
TGTGCCAGCGGAGGCAGGAGCAATCAGCCCCAGCATTTT | CASGGRSNQPQHF | TRBJ1-5 | TRBV6-5 | - | -
TGTGCCAGCTCACCGGTGGGCGGGAGCTCCTACAATGAGCAGTTCTTC | CASSPVGGSSYNEQFF | TRBJ2-1 | TRBV18 | - | TRBD2
TGTGCCAGCAGTGACGGGACAGGGTATGGCTACACCTTC | CASSDGTGYGYTF | TRBJ1-2 | TRBV6-1 | - | TRBD1
TGTGCCAGCTCCGTAGGGGGCAACTATGGCTACACCTTC | CASSVGGNYGYTF | TRBJ1-2 | TRBV28 | - | TRBD1
TGCGCCAGCAGCTTGGGTATCGGCGGGAGGGCCGGACACGAGCAGTACTTC | CASSLGIGGRAGHEQYF | TRBJ2-7 | TRBV5-1 | - | TRBD2
TGTGCCAGCAGTGAAGACACCGTTTCCTACGAGCAGTACTTC | CASSEDTVSYEQYF | TRBJ2-7 | TRBV6-1 | - | -
TGTGCCAGCAGCTTATTCCCGGACAAGTCCTACGAGCAGTACTTC | CASSLFPDKSYEQYF | TRBJ2-7 | TRBV11-2 | - | -
TGTGCCAGCAGTTCCGGGACAGCCAACAACTATGGCTACACCTTC | CASSSGTANNYGYTF | TRBJ1-2 | TRBV27 | once | TRBD1
TGTGCCAGTAGGACTTCCGGGACAGGGGAGGAGTATGACGGCTACACCTTC | CASRTSGTGEEYDGYTF | TRBJ1-2 | TRBV19 | - | TRBD1
TGTGCCAGCAGTTGGGCCGGGACAGGCTACGAGCAGTACTTC | CASSWAGTGYEQYF | TRBJ2-7 | TRBV6-5 | once | TRBD1
TGTGCCACCTCGACAGTTTTATTTAACTATGGCTACACCTTC | CATSTVLFNYGYTF | TRBJ1-2 | TRBV6-6 | - | -
TGCGCCAGCAGCCAGGTAGCGGGGGATGAGCAGTTCTTC | CASSQVAGDEQFF | TRBJ2-1 | TRBV4-3 | - | TRBD2
TGTGCCAGCAGCTCACAGGGGTCGGCTAATGAAAAACTGTTTTTT | CASSSQGSANEKLFF | TRBJ1-4 | TRBV7-9 | - | TRBD1
TGCGCCAGCAGCCAAGGCTACGGTACTCCTACGGGGCAGTACTTC | CASSQGYGTPTGQYF | TRBJ2-7 | TRBV4-1 | - | -
TGTGCCAGCAGTTACGACATTAGCTCTGGAAACACCATATATTTT | CASSYDISSGNTIYF | TRBJ1-3 | TRBV6-6 | - | -
TGTGCCAGCAGCCTTAGACAGGGTCGAGGCTACACCTTC | CASSLRQGRGYTF | TRBJ1-2 | TRBV7-2 | - | TRBD1
TGTGCCAGCAGCCCCCGGGAGAGCGGGGGAGGGAACACCGGGGAGCTGTTTTTT | CASSPRESGGGNTGELFF | TRBJ2-2 | TRBV7-8 | once | TRBD2
TGTGCCAGCAGATATTCTCGGGGGAGCCAGCCCCAGCATTTT | CASRYSRGSQPQHF | TRBJ1-5 | TRBV6-5 | - | -
TGCGCCAGCAGTGAGGGCGGGAGTCGGGCCGGGGAGCTGTTTTTT | CASSEGGSRAGELFF | TRBJ2-2 | TRBV10-1 | once | TRBD2
TGTGCCAGCAGAGCTCGATACCAAGAGACCCAGTACTTC | CASRARYQETQYF | TRBJ2-5 | TRBV2 | few | -
TGTGCCTGGTATGGGCCTAGCGGGTACGAGCAGTACTTC | CAWYGPSGYEQYF | TRBJ2-7 | TRBV30 | few | TRBD2
TGTGCCAGCAGCTTCCGCGCTGCGAACACCGGGGAGCTGTTTTTT | CASSFRAANTGELFF | TRBJ2-2 | TRBV11-3 | - | -
TGTGCCAGCAGCCTAGCGGGAGCGTCCTACGAGCAGTACTTC | CASSLAGASYEQYF | TRBJ2-7 | TRBV4-2 | - | TRBD2
TGTGCCAGCAGCGTGAGTCAGGCGATAAACACCGGGGAGCTGTTTTTT | CASSVSQAINTGELFF | TRBJ2-2 | TRBV9 | few | -
TGTGCCAGCAGTTCTCCGGACAGGGCCGCTGAAGCTTTCTTT | CASSSPDRAAEAFF | TRBJ1-1 | TRBV27 | - | TRBD1
TGCGCCAGCAGCCACCGGTTTGAAGCTTTCTTT | CASSHRFEAFF | TRBJ1-1 | TRBV4-1 | - | -
TGTGCCAGCAGTCCGACGGTGACTTCTAACTATGGCTACACCTTC | CASSPTVTSNYGYTF | TRBJ1-2 | TRBV25-1 | - | -
TGTGCCAGTAGTATAATCGGGACAGGGTGGGGGATCAAGCCCCAGCATTTT | CASSIIGTGWGIKPQHF | TRBJ1-5 | TRBV19 | - | TRBD1
TGCGCCAGCAGCCAAGATCCAGGGGGCTCCCGTGGCTACACCTTC | CASSQDPGGSRGYTF | TRBJ1-2 | TRBV4-1 | - | TRBD1
TGTGCCAGCACGGGTTCAGAAAGCACTGAAGCTTTCTTT | CASTGSESTEAFF | TRBJ1-1 | TRBV28 | - | -
TGTGCCAGCAGCCCGAAAGCGGGGAGTGAAGAGACCCAGTACTTC | CASSPKAGSEETQYF | TRBJ2-5 | TRBV5-4 | - | TRBD2
TGTGCCAGCAGTTTGATCGTGGGCTCTGACTATGGCTACACCTTC | CASSLIVGSDYGYTF | TRBJ1-2 | TRBV27 | - | -